This T cell receptor beta chain comes out of a study of immune characterization of retroperitoneal liposarcoma. This clonotype has ten or more counts. The V gene's germline CDR1 is SGHTA and CDR2 FQGNSA. CDR3 length: 16 amino acids. In TCRdb, the PCR reads were re-called with MiXCR into one record per CDR3 protein. The sample holds about 10,000 distinct CDR3 sequences, roughly a third seen once. The chain couples TRBV7-2 to TRBJ2-5; TRBD2 aligns across 9 bases. TRBJ2-7 explains the end of the DNA better; the J call may be wrong. The TCR was taken from a male donor with retroperitoneal liposarcoma. The sequencing input was tumor tissue. CDR3 protein: CASSKSRAGGEVEQYF. The CDR3 region has the DNA TGTGCCAGCAGCAAGAGTCGGGCGGGAGGGGAAGTCGAGCAGTACTTC.